This T cell receptor (beta chain) was profiled in a study of cytomegalovirus exposure and HLA in healthy donors (dated by TCRdb to about 2017). With regard to the full study: In an earlier analysis of roughly 500 of the donors, 276 Gb of sequence data and 117 million unique TCR beta sequences from 180 million or so T cells were reported. Four or five DR-DQ haplotypes were handled as single units for association and clustering because linkage in the cohort was strong. An early release covering more than 500 HLA-typed donors comprised 250 to 350 gigabases of sequencing data and around 85 million unique TCR sequences. An earlier analysis of fewer than 700 of the donors applied high-throughput TCR beta sequencing to assess whether each TCR beta V gene segment acted as functional or pseudogenic. The study profiled the T cell repertoires of some 610 subjects by immunosequencing and related them to cytomegalovirus serostatus. To predict cytomegalovirus infection status, the study combined high-throughput TCR immunosequencing, statistical association of individual TCRs with disease status, and machine learning. A later analysis re-analyzed previously published TCR beta repertoires from hundreds of donors and added high-resolution HLA genotyping to study TCR occurrence patterns. Among a few hundred genotyped donors of the cohort, an average of approximately 240,000 unique TCR beta nucleotide sequences were sequenced per donor, around 18% of them non-productive. All discovery cohort repertoires had been generated using a single sequencing platform. Donor age, sex, ethnicity and CMV serostatus were collected together with the repertoire data. A separate validation cohort of approximately 130 different subjects was used in addition to the roughly 670-subject first cohort. A later genetic analysis used genome-wide SNP genotypes for about 65% of the roughly 700 donors, treating that subset as a discovery cohort. Both class I and class II loci were covered by HLA typing, at four-digit resolution. Rather than using new phenotypic data, the later analysis identified candidate immune exposures from TCR beta sequences and from how often those sequences occurred across donors. The study aimed to test whether cataloging public T cell receptors could reveal signatures of past pathogen exposure. Of the approximately 400 genotyped donors, less than 85% were placed in the genetic ancestry cluster associated with self-reported Caucasian donors. Typing coverage differed by locus: A, B, C, DRB1 and DQB1 were typed in about 629-640 donors, DQA1 in 522, DPA1 in some 610, and DPB1 in 472. Broader findings and caveats from the paper: Most CMV-associated TCR beta chains appeared to be HLA-restricted in a later analysis, and the HLA associations seemed to be driven largely by CMV exposure. Several of the top co-occurrence clusters appeared to be linked to parvovirus B19, influenza, CMV and Epstein-Barr virus, according to a later analysis. Only TCR beta chains were sequenced in this cohort, and the absence of alpha or paired-chain data limited detectable features. In a later genetic analysis, fewer N-insertions in productive TCRs were reported among donors in an Asian-associated ancestry cluster than the roughly 640-donor mean. Roughly uniform sequencing depth across donors was assumed in presence/absence analyses, although this assumption may not hold. For the cohort, immune exposure information was limited to CMV serostatus. Some IMGT-functional V segments, including TRBV6-2 and TRBV6-3, could not be distinguished by the 87-base-pair reads and were therefore excluded. An earlier analysis of some 590 of the donors showed that most TCR beta V segments appeared in productive rearrangements either about 87% or about 30% of the time, which broadly matched IMGT annotations. The classifier was reported to diagnose cytomegalovirus status with high specificity and sensitivity in both the original and validation cohorts. In vitro tests confirmed that a few of the cytomegalovirus-associated TCR beta chains recognize cytomegalovirus antigens. The authors suggested that the approach could potentially be extended to other disease states and immunological phenotypes. While some public TCRs were present in many individuals, most TCR sequences turned up only very rarely across donors. A further reported finding was that TCR beta sequences accurately predicted the HLA-A and HLA-B alleles for most subjects in the first cohort. Compared with equally common non-associated chains, HLA-associated TCR beta chains in a later analysis were more clonally expanded and had lower generation probabilities. Specific HLA alleles were associated with around 18,000 TCR beta sequences at a false discovery rate of 0.05 in a later analysis. Correlated functional status among segregating V segments might be attributable to linkage disequilibrium, but an unknown experimental factor could not be ruled out. An association between a missense DCLRE1C variant and V-gene and J-gene trimming of TCR beta chains was found in a later genetic analysis and replicated in an independent cohort. The study listed approximately 150 TCR beta chains as associated with cytomegalovirus. The sequencing pipeline was judged likely to have produced a cluster of highly shared sequence variants as a technical artifact. HLA typing was unavailable for some donors at each locus, so association tests used only the typed subset. Strong co-occurrence of HLA alleles, especially DR and DQ, made assigning TCR associations to individual alleles difficult. The earlier analysis of a few hundred of the donors excluded roughly 17 rarely observed V segments, including chromosome 9 orphons, because counts were too low. In a later analysis, the rate of TCR association differed among HLA loci, with DRB1 alleles having the most associated TCRs and HLA-C alleles having the fewest.

The germline V gene encodes CDR1 SGDLS and CDR2 YYNGEE. Taken from cysteine to phenylalanine, the CDR3 has 14 residues. Kept here is only the CDR3 DNA, which spans 42 bases and is read in frame from base 1. Trimming leaves V shorter by 4 bases and J shorter by 4 bases, with the junction holding 7 bases beyond the gene matches. Libraries were made using the immunoSEQ multiplex PCR assay. A mixture of 60 forward primers for TCR Vbeta segments and 13 reverse primers for TCR Jbeta segments was used in the multiplex PCR. The CDR3 region of rearranged TCR beta genes was amplified from genomic DNA by a multiplex PCR assay. The amplified TCR beta libraries were sequenced on the Illumina HiSeq System as 87-base-pair reads. The published analysis was carried out like this. In a later analysis, approximately 74 million unique TCR beta chains were counted across the 650 to 750 repertoires, and around 10 million of these chains were shared by at least two donors. Raw reads were error-corrected and collapsed into unique sequences by a nearest-neighbor algorithm in which closely related sequences were merged to remove PCR and sequencing errors. To assign V, D and J gene segments, CDR3 sequences were aligned to IMGT reference sequences. Each retained sequence needed at least a six-nucleotide match to both a V gene segment and a J gene segment. A rearrangement was called productive if the CDR3 had no stop codons and remained in frame with V and J, and every other rearrangement was called non-productive. CDR3 was defined by IMGT convention, running from the second conserved V-encoded cysteine to the conserved J-encoded phenylalanine. Sequences without an unambiguous match to a single V gene segment were excluded from the earlier analysis of a few hundred of the donors. An earlier analysis of 550 to 650 of the donors classified V segments as functional when productive rearrangements were above 56.7% and as segregating when the standard deviation between donors was above 5%. A statistical classification framework was built for diagnosing cytomegalovirus status from the catalog of TCR beta chain sequences. In a later analysis, TCR nucleotide sequences were compared against IMGT/GENE-DB human TR gene sequences so that V and J genes could be assigned. In a later analysis, CDR3 sequences and most-parsimonious VDJ recombination scenarios were assigned using the TCRdist pipeline. In a later analysis, each TCR beta chain was defined by its CDR3 amino acid sequence together with its V-gene family, and reads without a unique V-gene family were excluded. A later analysis removed nearly 600 highly shared, low-generation-probability nucleotide sequences to deal with suspected cross-contamination and a sequencing artifact. A later analysis calculated a clonal expansion index for each public chain from normalized within-repertoire ranks of inferred template counts. Generation probabilities in a later analysis came from a VDJ recombination model fitted to out-of-frame rearrangements, and those results were checked against IGoR. In a later analysis, TCR-TCR, TCR-HLA and TCR-CMV co-occurrence was scored with hypergeometric tests, and a repertoire-size bias correction was applied to TCR pairs. A later analysis estimated false discovery rates by permuting HLA or CMV assignments 20 times. In a later analysis, co-occurring TCRs were grouped using DBSCAN, with TCRdist sequence similarity added in when clustering inside HLA-allele-positive subsets. Repertoires with fewer than 30,000 or more than 120,000 public chains, plus five repertoires with anomalous nucleotide sharing, were excluded from co-occurrence clustering. TCRdb took this table from immuneACCESS and kept in-frame rearrangements with V and J called. Such tables lack part of the clones; where checked against another copy, unresolved V genes explain under half of the gap, and the rest is unexplained. The V and J calls and clone size were taken over from that table, and D and trimming were inferred from the DNA. The sample includes a few hundred thousand clones, with around 83% observed a single time. The ten largest clones add up to around 1.4% of the sample.

The cohort was made up of hundreds of healthy bone marrow donors. All cohort members were sampled while nominally healthy, although unrecorded immune exposures were likely present. The donor was CMV seronegative and was included in the group of a few hundred seronegative cohort members. A peripheral blood sample was collected from each donor, and TCR beta sequencing was performed on peripheral blood mononuclear cells. The Qiagen DNeasy Blood Extraction Kit was used to extract genomic DNA from the blood cell samples. As for this clone: Its antigen is not yet known. Per-base quality was not reported, and no clone a single base away is much larger than it.

This sequence uses TRBV9 and TRBJ2-7; 8 nucleotides in the junction match TRBD2. Sequencing was carried out using PBMCs. The sequence came from a girl between 5 and 17 years old in good health and CMV-seronegative. The CDR3 region reads CASSRAGVSYEQYF. The DNA reads as follows: TGTGCCAGCAGCAGAGCGGGAGTGAGTTACGAGCAGTACTTC.